A selection of T cell receptor beta chains follows, all from one sample in a study of blood T cells in healthy people across ages. One entry per CDR3 protein, called by TCRdb with MiXCR from the 5' RACE reads. Among approximately 800,000 distinct CDR3 sequences, about 53% were seen once, and the ten largest hold about 42%. The sample was blood. These receptors came from a man at least 80 years old in good health. Both conserved end residues are part of each CDR3. Size is stated for part of the rows, as once, few or many counts, or as a class when the clone is expanded.

CSARATLAGSYNEQFF	TRBV20-1	TRBJ2-1	-
CASSSKTSGRAGEQYF	TRBV7-2	TRBJ2-7	-
CASSLGDSAQYF	TRBV27	TRBJ2-3	-
CASSRGVSGRAYNEQFF	TRBV27	TRBJ2-1	once
CASSVAGGPRQYF	TRBV7-9	TRBJ2-4	-
CASSVSSRGYEQYF	TRBV7-8	TRBJ2-7	-
CASSPDRAPGGVYEQYF	TRBV12-3/TRBV12-4	TRBJ2-7	few
CASSLQGQGSGETQYF	TRBV5-1	TRBJ2-5	-
CASRSTGGGNYGYTF	TRBV6-1	TRBJ1-2	-
CASSPGHSGRVEQYF	TRBV7-8	TRBJ2-5	-
CASSFGAPQGGYTF	TRBV5-1	TRBJ1-2	-
CASSVVPRNTEAFF	TRBV9	TRBJ1-1	few
CASRTSGRAGETQYF	TRBV5-1	TRBJ2-5	-
CASSLSMGLRTHLATNEKLFF	TRBV5-1	TRBJ1-4	-
CASSLLAGAGGEQFF	TRBV7-3	TRBJ2-1	few
CASSAQGVEQYF	TRBV27	TRBJ2-7	few
CATSSAAGGLSEQFF	TRBV15	TRBJ2-1	-
CSGLDRNYGYTF	TRBV29-1	TRBJ1-2	few
CALGGPNTGELFF	TRBV6-2/TRBV6-3	TRBJ2-2	-
CSADLYSGAEQYF	TRBV20-1	TRBJ2-7	few
CASSRRADHEQFF	TRBV6-4	TRBJ2-1	-
CSATDSPYNEQFF	TRBV20-1	TRBJ2-1	-
CASSQDVPGGSDRGYTF	TRBV3-1	TRBJ1-2	-
CATSEFNPGQGAYEQFF	TRBV24-1	TRBJ2-1	few
CASSLRGANTGELFF	TRBV12-3/TRBV12-4	TRBJ2-2	few
CSARASSGYYNEQFF	TRBV20-1	TRBJ2-1	-
CASSPRTGDEKLFF	TRBV18	TRBJ1-4	-
CASSLLSGGGLTERFF	TRBV6-2/TRBV6-3	TRBJ2-1	-
CASSEGPATDTQYF	TRBV9	TRBJ2-3	few
CASSVDGSGNTIYF	TRBV18	TRBJ1-3	-
CASSIGTKNTGELFF	TRBV9	TRBJ2-2	-
CASSLTSGRNEQYF	TRBV12-3/TRBV12-4	TRBJ2-7	-
CANIAGGPEETQYF	TRBV9	TRBJ2-5	-
CATSRPTGVSGANVLTF	TRBV15	TRBJ2-6	-
CSARDVPEAFF	TRBV20-1	TRBJ1-1	-
CSVEVGKNIQYF	TRBV29-1	TRBJ2-4	many
CASSLVRGLAEQYF	TRBV5-8	TRBJ2-7	-
CASSVTSGNRNEQFF	TRBV7-2	TRBJ2-1	-
CSVYRGKWYF	TRBV29-1	TRBJ2-5	-
CASNGGGRWNEQFF	TRBV27	TRBJ2-1	-
CSASTAGRAADTQYF	TRBV20-1	TRBJ2-3	once
CASSPRTGGIDGYTF	TRBV5-1	TRBJ1-2	few
CAWDRGSYNEQFF	TRBV30	TRBJ2-1	-
CSVEDMAASGIINEQFF	TRBV29-1	TRBJ2-1	few
CSVRTGAGANVLTF	TRBV29-1	TRBJ2-6	-
CAISESLPDRGADTQYF	TRBV10-3	TRBJ2-3	-
CASSNPGILYGYTF	TRBV2	TRBJ1-2	-